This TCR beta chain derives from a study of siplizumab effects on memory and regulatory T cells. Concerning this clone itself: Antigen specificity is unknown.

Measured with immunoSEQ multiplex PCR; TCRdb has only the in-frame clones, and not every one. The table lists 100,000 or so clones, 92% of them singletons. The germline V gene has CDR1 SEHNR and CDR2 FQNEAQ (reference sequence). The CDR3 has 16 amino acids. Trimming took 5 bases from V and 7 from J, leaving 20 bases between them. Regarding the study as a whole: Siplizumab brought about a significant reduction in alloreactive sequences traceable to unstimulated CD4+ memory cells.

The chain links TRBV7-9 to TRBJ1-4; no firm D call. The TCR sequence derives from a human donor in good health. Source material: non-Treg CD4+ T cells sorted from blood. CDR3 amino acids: CASSPFGHLGGEKLFF. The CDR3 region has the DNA TGTGCCAGCAGCCCCTTTGGCCACCTCGGTGGTGAAAAACTGTTTTTT. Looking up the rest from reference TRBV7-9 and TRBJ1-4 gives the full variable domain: DTGVSQNPRHKITKRGQNVTFRCDPISEHNRLYWYRQTLGQGPEFLTYFQNEAQLEKSRLLSDRFSAERPKGSFSTLEIQRTEQGDSAMYLCASSPFGHLGGEKLFFGSGTQLSVL.